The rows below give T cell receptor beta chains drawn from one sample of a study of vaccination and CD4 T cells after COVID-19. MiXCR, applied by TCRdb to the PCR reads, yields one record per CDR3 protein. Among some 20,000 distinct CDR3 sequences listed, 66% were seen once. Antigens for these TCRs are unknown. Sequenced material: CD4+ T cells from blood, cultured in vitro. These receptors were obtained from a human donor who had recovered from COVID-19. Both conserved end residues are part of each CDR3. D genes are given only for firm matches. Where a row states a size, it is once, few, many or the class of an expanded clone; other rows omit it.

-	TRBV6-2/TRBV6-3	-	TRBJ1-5	TGTGCCAGCACGACAGGAAATGCACTTATGCCCCAGCATTTT	CASTTGNALMPQHF
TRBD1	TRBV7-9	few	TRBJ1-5	TGTGCCAGCAGCTTAGGGGCAGGGGGTTCCCTCCATCAGCCCCAGCATTTT	CASSLGAGGSLHQPQHF
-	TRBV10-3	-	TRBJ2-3	TGTGCCATCAGATCCCAGGTCGTCGGCACAGATACGCAGTATTTT	CAIRSQVVGTDTQYF
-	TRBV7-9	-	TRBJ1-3	TGTGCCAGCAGCTTTTCAGTTTCAAACACCATATATTTT	CASSFSVSNTIYF
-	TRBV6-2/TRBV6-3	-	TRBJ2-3	TGTGCCAGCAGTTACTCGAGATCAGGTACCAATACGCAGTATTTT	CASSYSRSGTNTQYF
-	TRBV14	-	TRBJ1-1	TGTGCCAGCAGCCAACAGGGGAAAACTGAAGCTTTCTTT	CASSQQGKTEAFF
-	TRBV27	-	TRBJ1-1	TGTGCCAGCAGAAACAGGGCCGGGAACACTGAAGCTTTCTTT	CASRNRAGNTEAFF
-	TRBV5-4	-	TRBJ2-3	TGTGCCAGCAGCAATACCCACGGGGAAGGCACAGATACGCAGTATTTT	CASSNTHGEGTDTQYF
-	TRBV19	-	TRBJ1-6	TGTGCCAGTAGTATGGCCTCGGGAATTACTAATTCACCCCTCCACTTT	CASSMASGITNSPLHF
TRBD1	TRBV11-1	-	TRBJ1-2	TGTGCCAGCAGCTTGGGACAGAACTTCTATGGCTACACCTTC	CASSLGQNFYGYTF
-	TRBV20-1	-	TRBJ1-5	TGCAGTGTCTCGACCGGTGGGAATCAGCCCCAGCATTTT	CSVSTGGNQPQHF
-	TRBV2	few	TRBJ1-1	TGTGCCAGCAGTGCAACCAGGAACACTGAAGCTTTCTTT	CASSATRNTEAFF
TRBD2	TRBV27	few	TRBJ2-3	TGTGCCAGCAGTTCCTCCGTGGGGGGGGCGCAGTATTTT	CASSSSVGGAQYF
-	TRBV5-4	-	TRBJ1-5	TGTGCCAGCAGTGATAGGAATAGCAATCAGCCCCAGCATTTT	CASSDRNSNQPQHF
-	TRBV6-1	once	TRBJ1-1	TGTGCCAGCAGTGGCAGGGGAAGGGACACTGAAGCTTTCTTT	CASSGRGRDTEAFF
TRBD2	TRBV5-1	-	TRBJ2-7	TGCGCCAGTACCCCGGGAGGGACGGTAAGCTACGAGCAGTACTTC	CASTPGGTVSYEQYF
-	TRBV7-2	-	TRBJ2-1	TGTGCCAGCAGCTCCAAAGTGCATGAGCAGTTCTTC	CASSSKVHEQFF
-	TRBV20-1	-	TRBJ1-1	TGCAGTGCAAGTAGACGGCGAGCGAACACTGAAGCTTTCTTT	CSASRRRANTEAFF